These 3 T cell receptor beta chains originate from one sample sequenced in a study of T cells in Graves' hyperthyroidism and ophthalmopathy. Amplification yielded TCR beta CDR3 regions, with RNA transcripts as the source. The HTBI primer set was used in a first-round RT-PCR of the TCR CDR3. TCRdb re-called the multiplex PCR reads through MiXCR, storing one row per CDR3 protein. This sample carries hundreds of thousands of distinct CDR3 sequences, 15% to 20% of them seen once, and the ten largest clones take 47%. Sequenced: blood. These receptors all come from a man aged 35 to 55 with Graves' ophthalmopathy.

This clonotype was counted a few times. V gene TRBV5-5 combines with J gene TRBJ2-7, with 7 nucleotides matching TRBD1. V gave up 3 bases and J gave up 1 base; unmatched junction bases: 7. CDR1 and CDR2 from the germline V gene are SGHKS and YYEKEE (reference sequence). The CDR3 is 15 residues long. CDR3 loop: CASSSRHRGSYEQYF. DNA of the CDR3: TGTGCCAGCAGCTCGCGGCACAGGGGATCCTACGAGCAGTACTTC.

The chain recombines TRBV18 with TRBJ1-1; 10 nucleotides agree with TRBD1. Germline CDR1 KGHSH, CDR2 LQKENI. The CDR3 consists of 18 residues. J lost 0 bases, V lost 0 bases, and 7 bases had no gene match. CDR3 DNA sequence: TGTGCCAGCTCACCACCCGGGACAGGGGTCCTGATGAACACTGAAGCTTTCTTT. As protein: CASSPPGTGVLMNTEAFF.

The chain carries TRBV20-1 and TRBJ2-1, with 13 bases aligning to TRBD2. Germline V gives CDR1 DFQATT, CDR2 SNEGSKA (reference sequence). V shed 4 bases, J shed 6 bases, and the junction held 6 bases outside the gene matches. This CDR3 spans 15 amino acids. The CDR3 spells CSAMRLAGGSNEQFF. CDR3 sequence (DNA): TGCAGTGCTATGAGACTAGCGGGAGGATCCAATGAGCAGTTCTTC.